This is a list of T cell receptor beta chains from one sample in a study of T cells after yellow fever vaccination. TCRdb recomputed calls from the 5' RACE reads with MiXCR, one row per CDR3 protein. This sample has around 310,000 distinct CDR3 sequences, with about 4% found just once. Specimen: PBMCs, collected 5 days after the yellow fever booster vaccination. Receptors were obtained from a man younger than 30 who received the YFV17D yellow fever vaccine. Each CDR3 is given with its conserved first and last residue. The D gene is left open where the match is weak. Size tells how often a clone was seen (once, few, many) or the class of an expanded clone, and some rows leave it out.

V gene	clone size	D gene	J gene	CDR3 DNA	CDR3 protein
TRBV2	-	TRBD1	TRBJ1-2	TGTGCCAGCAGTGAATACGGACAGGGGAGTGGCTACACCTTC	CASSEYGQGSGYTF
TRBV6-5	few	-	TRBJ1-3	TGTGCCAGCAGTTACTCTGGGCCCTCTGGAAACACCATATATTTT	CASSYSGPSGNTIYF
TRBV3-1	few	-	TRBJ1-4	TGTGCCAGCAGCCAACTTGATGGGTTCGTGGGTGAAAAACTGTTTTTT	CASSQLDGFVGEKLFF
TRBV7-9	-	-	TRBJ2-2	TGTGCCAGCAGCTTTTACGGCACCGGGGAGCTGTTTTTT	CASSFYGTGELFF
TRBV4-2	many	-	TRBJ2-5	TGTGCCAGCAGCCCCACCCCCCGGCTAGCGCAAGAGACCCAGTACTTC	CASSPTPRLAQETQYF
TRBV18	many	-	TRBJ2-1	TGTGCCAGCTCCCCCCCGAGTGGTAGCGGAAACAATGAGCAGTTCTTC	CASSPPSGSGNNEQFF
TRBV7-8	few	-	TRBJ1-2	TGTGCCAGCAGCAGTGGCCGTAGGGACAAGCAGCCTGGCTACACCTTC	CASSSGRRDKQPGYTF
TRBV18	few	-	TRBJ2-5	TGTGCCAGCTCACCAGAGGGACAAGAGACCCAGTACTTC	CASSPEGQETQYF
TRBV7-6	many	TRBD2	TRBJ2-1	TGTGCCAGCAGCGGTAGCGGGGGCCACAAGGAGCAGTTCTTC	CASSGSGGHKEQFF
TRBV11-2	-	TRBD1	TRBJ2-3	TGTGCCAGCAGCTTAGTAGGGACGGGACAGGGATTCGATACGCAGTATTTT	CASSLVGTGQGFDTQYF
TRBV7-2	many	-	TRBJ2-1	TGTGCCAGCAGCTTAGATCCCTACAATGAGCAGTTCTTC	CASSLDPYNEQFF
TRBV20-1	many	TRBD1	TRBJ2-7	TGCAGTGCTAGGACAGGGACCTACGAGCAGTACTTC	CSARTGTYEQYF
TRBV20-1	few	TRBD2	TRBJ2-3	TGCAGTGCTGTCTTAGCGGGGCCTCCCACAGATACGCAGTATTTT	CSAVLAGPPTDTQYF
TRBV5-1	many	TRBD1	TRBJ2-1	TGCGCCAGCACTTGGGACAGGGGGCGTGAGCAGTTCTTC	CASTWDRGREQFF
TRBV3-1	few	-	TRBJ1-6	TGTGCCAGCAGCCAAGATGGCCGGGTAACCCTCCACTTT	CASSQDGRVTLHF
TRBV11-1	-	TRBD1	TRBJ1-6	TGTGCCAGCAGCAACGGACAGGGGGCGTATTCCCTCCACTTT	CASSNGQGAYSLHF
TRBV7-9	many	TRBD2	TRBJ2-1	TGTGCCAGCAGCCTCAGCGGGGGGGCGACGAATGAGCAGTTCTTC	CASSLSGGATNEQFF
TRBV7-2	-	TRBD2	TRBJ2-1	TGTGCCAGCCGTAGGCGGGCTTCTAGCGGGAGGTACAATGAGCAGTTCTTC	CASRRRASSGRYNEQFF
TRBV5-5	many	TRBD2	TRBJ2-1	TGTGCCAGCAGCTTGGCAGGGACTAGCGGGGGGGATGAGCAGTTCTTC	CASSLAGTSGGDEQFF
TRBV2	few	-	TRBJ1-5	TGTGCCAGCAGGGGGGAATCCTTGGGCAATCAGCCCCAGCATTTT	CASRGESLGNQPQHF
TRBV3-1	few	-	TRBJ1-5	TGTGCCAGCAGCCCCACAAGGGCCAGGCAGCCCCAGCATTTT	CASSPTRARQPQHF
TRBV7-2	few	TRBD1	TRBJ2-3	TGTGCCAGCAGCTTGGGACAGGGTGGGGGCGATACGCAGTATTTT	CASSLGQGGGDTQYF
TRBV20-1	-	-	TRBJ1-4	TGCAGTGCCGGGACGGATAATGAAAAACTGTTTTTT	CSAGTDNEKLFF
TRBV5-8	-	-	TRBJ2-5	TGTGCCAGCAGCTACAGGGCAGCCACTGGGGAGACCCAGTACTTC	CASSYRAATGETQYF
TRBV5-1	-	-	TRBJ2-2	TGCGCCAGCAGCGGCACAGGAGGAGCCGGGGAGCTGTTTTTT	CASSGTGGAGELFF
TRBV28	few	-	TRBJ2-5	TGTGCCAGCAGTTTATACAGCGGTGCCGGGGAGACCCAGTACTTC	CASSLYSGAGETQYF
TRBV27	few	-	TRBJ1-5	TGTGCCAGCAGGCGGGGATTGGGAAATCAGCCCCAGCATTTT	CASRRGLGNQPQHF
TRBV20-1	many	-	TRBJ1-2	TGCAGTGCTAGGCAGCGGGGGGACTATGGCTACACCTTC	CSARQRGDYGYTF
TRBV19	once	-	TRBJ2-3	TGTGCCAGTAGTATCGCGGGTCTCAGCGGAGGCACAGATACGCAGTATTTT	CASSIAGLSGGTDTQYF
TRBV7-2	-	-	TRBJ1-2	TGTGCCAGCAGCCCTTATGACAGTTGGGGTGGCTTCAACTATGGCTACACCTTC	CASSPYDSWGGFNYGYTF
TRBV9	few	TRBD2	TRBJ2-3	TGTGCCAGCAGCGTAGGACGTCAGCTAGCGGGGGACCGAATCCTGGGTACGCAGTATTTT	CASSVGRQLAGDRILGTQYF
TRBV18	few	-	TRBJ1-1	TGTGCCAGCTCACCAGGGACCGGGGCCTACACTGAAGCTTTCTTT	CASSPGTGAYTEAFF
TRBV7-9	many	-	TRBJ1-5	TGTGCCAGCAGCCCTGGGGGGGGGCTTCAGCCCCAGCATTTT	CASSPGGGLQPQHF
TRBV10-3	many	TRBD1	TRBJ2-1	TGTGCCATCAGTGAGCTGGGGACAGACAATGAGCAGTTCTTC	CAISELGTDNEQFF
TRBV3-1	few	TRBD1	TRBJ1-6	TGTGCCAGCAGCCAGAGTCCCGGTGGACAGGATAATTCACCCCTCCACTTT	CASSQSPGGQDNSPLHF
TRBV12-3/TRBV12-4	-	TRBD1	TRBJ2-1	TGTGCCAGCAGTTCACAGGGGGAAAGCAATGAGCAGTTCTTC	CASSSQGESNEQFF
TRBV12-3/TRBV12-4	many	-	TRBJ2-1	TGTGCCAGCAGTTTAGCGCGAGGGAGTGAGCAGTTCTTC	CASSLARGSEQFF
TRBV5-6	many	TRBD2	TRBJ2-2	TGTGCCAGCAGCTTTCTCCTAGCGGCCGGCGGGGAGCTGTTTTTT	CASSFLLAAGGELFF
TRBV4-3	many	-	TRBJ1-1	TGCGCCAGCAGCCAAGACGGCGGGCAGAAAGCTTTCTTT	CASSQDGGQKAFF
TRBV5-1	many	-	TRBJ1-1	TGCGCCAGCAGCCGAGGACCGCGGAACACTGAAGCTTTCTTT	CASSRGPRNTEAFF
TRBV4-2	-	TRBD1	TRBJ2-2	TGTGCCAGCAGCGATCCAGGGACAGGGGGGACCGGGGAGCTGTTTTTT	CASSDPGTGGTGELFF
TRBV5-1	many	TRBD1	TRBJ2-2	TGCGCCAGCAGCCGGGACAGACAGAACACCGGGGAGCTGTTTTTT	CASSRDRQNTGELFF
TRBV5-1	-	-	TRBJ1-6	TGCGCCAGCAGCTCAACCTATAATTCACCCCTCCACTTT	CASSSTYNSPLHF
TRBV25-1	-	-	TRBJ2-1	TGTGCCAGCAGTGAATATTTCCCGGGTGAGCAGTTCTTC	CASSEYFPGEQFF
TRBV23-1	few	-	TRBJ2-3	TGCGCCAGCAGTCAATCGACAGGCGACAGCTCTAGCACAGATACGCAGTATTTT	CASSQSTGDSSSTDTQYF
TRBV6-6	few	TRBD1	TRBJ1-1	TGTGCCAGCAGCCGACAGGGTTCAGAAGCTTTCTTT	CASSRQGSEAFF
TRBV11-3	few	TRBD2	TRBJ2-1	TGTGCCAGCAGCCCCCCTAGCGGGGGCCGCAATGAGCAGTTCTTC	CASSPPSGGRNEQFF
TRBV6-5	few	-	TRBJ1-1	TGTGCCAGCAGTTTAAGTTGGGAGGGGAACACTGAAGCTTTCTTT	CASSLSWEGNTEAFF
TRBV20-1	few	TRBD2	TRBJ2-5	TGCAGTGCTAGAATTGGGACTAGCGGGGTCGAGACCCAGTACTTC	CSARIGTSGVETQYF